A selection of T cell receptor beta chains follows, all from one sample in a study of regulatory T cells in long-lasting Graves disease. TCRdb re-analysed the multiplex PCR reads in MiXCR, keeping a single row per CDR3 protein. This sample yields roughly 610,000 distinct CDR3 sequences, of which around 16% are seen a single time; around 12% belongs to the top ten. This sample also belongs to another study, concerning T cells in Graves' hyperthyroidism and ophthalmopathy.

This specimen consisted of peripheral blood mononuclear cells (PBMCs), obtained at new diagnosis, from a patient treated with antithyroid drugs. The receptors were sampled from a man aged 18 to 29 with Graves disease. Both conserved end residues are part of each CDR3. Each record gives: V gene, J gene, CDR3 length, D gene, clone size, CDR3 protein, CDR3 DNA. D genes are given only for firm matches. Clone size is not always given. Where it is, it says once, few, many or a class for expanded clones.

V: TRBV5-6; J: TRBJ1-2; length: 13; D: NA; size: NA; CDR3: CASSSPLAPGYTF; DNA: TGTGCCAGCAGCTCACCGTTGGCCCCGGGCTACACCTTC
V: TRBV14; J: TRBJ1-2; length: 14; D: NA; size: NA; CDR3: CASSQPGTVYGYTF; DNA: TGTGCCAGCAGCCAACCCGGGACGGTCTATGGCTACACCTTC
V: TRBV20-1; J: TRBJ2-7; length: 15; D: TRBD2; size: few; CDR3: CSARVGLAGLYEQYF; DNA: TGCAGTGCTAGGGTTGGACTAGCGGGACTCTACGAGCAGTACTTC
V: TRBV7-9; J: TRBJ2-5; length: 15; D: NA; size: many; CDR3: CASSLNQGREATQYF; DNA: TGTGCCAGCAGCTTAAATCAGGGGAGGGAAGCGACCCAGTACTTC
V: TRBV7-9; J: TRBJ1-2; length: 13; D: NA; size: NA; CDR3: CASSLKRGEGYTF; DNA: TGTGCCAGCAGCTTAAAGAGGGGTGAAGGCTACACCTTC
V: TRBV27; J: TRBJ2-1; length: 16; D: NA; size: many; CDR3: CASGPNFGGSYNEQFF; DNA: TGTGCCAGCGGTCCCAACTTCGGCGGCTCCTACAATGAGCAGTTCTTC
V: TRBV2; J: TRBJ1-2; length: 16; D: NA; size: few; CDR3: CASGTERTLRLSGYTF; DNA: TGTGCCAGCGGAACAGAGCGGACACTTCGCTTATCTGGCTACACCTTC
V: TRBV18; J: TRBJ1-4; length: 16; D: TRBD1; size: many; CDR3: CASSPLDRDRDEKLFF; DNA: TGTGCCAGCTCACCACTCGACCGGGACAGGGATGAAAAACTGTTTTTT
V: TRBV20-1; J: TRBJ2-7; length: 16; D: NA; size: few; CDR3: CSAREDPRGIRYEQYF; DNA: TGCAGTGCTAGGGAAGATCCTCGCGGGATTCGCTACGAGCAGTACTTC
V: TRBV10-3; J: TRBJ2-1; length: 16; D: TRBD2; size: few; CDR3: CAISIGTSGRDNEQFF; DNA: TGTGCCATCAGCATCGGGACTAGCGGGAGAGACAATGAGCAGTTCTTC
V: TRBV6-5; J: TRBJ1-1; length: 15; D: TRBD1; size: NA; CDR3: CASSYSPTGGTEAFF; DNA: TGTGCCAGCAGTTACTCTCCGACAGGGGGTACTGAAGCTTTCTTT
V: TRBV12-3/TRBV12-4; J: TRBJ2-5; length: 16; D: TRBD2; size: few; CDR3: CASSLTSGYRLGTQYF; DNA: TGTGCCAGCAGTCTGACTAGCGGCTACCGCCTGGGGACCCAGTACTTC
V: TRBV19; J: TRBJ2-3; length: 15; D: NA; size: NA; CDR3: CASSPPAGSTDTQYF; DNA: TGTGCCAGTAGTCCCCCCGCGGGTAGCACAGATACGCAGTATTTT
V: TRBV30; J: TRBJ1-2; length: 12; D: NA; size: many; CDR3: CAWSVRIYGYTF; DNA: TGTGCCTGGAGTGTACGCATCTATGGCTACACCTTC
V: TRBV10-3; J: TRBJ1-5; length: 17; D: TRBD1; size: many; CDR3: CAISENPDRGSNQPQHF; DNA: TGTGCCATCAGTGAAAACCCGGACAGGGGAAGCAATCAGCCCCAGCATTTT
V: TRBV29-1; J: TRBJ2-1; length: 18; D: TRBD2; size: many; CDR3: CSVDPWSSGGTEGNEQFF; DNA: TGCAGCGTTGATCCCTGGAGTAGCGGGGGCACCGAAGGAAATGAGCAGTTCTTC
V: TRBV9; J: TRBJ1-5; length: 15; D: NA; size: NA; CDR3: CASSASSREGQPQHF; DNA: TGTGCCAGCAGCGCCTCGTCGAGGGAAGGGCAGCCCCAGCATTTT
V: TRBV29-1; J: TRBJ1-1; length: 16; D: NA; size: NA; CDR3: CSVDGSPQGVSTEAFF; DNA: TGCAGCGTTGACGGATCGCCGCAGGGAGTAAGCACTGAAGCTTTCTTT
V: TRBV2; J: TRBJ2-1; length: 12; D: TRBD2; size: many; CDR3: CASRLAGDEQFF; DNA: TGTGCCAGCAGACTAGCGGGCGATGAGCAGTTCTTC
V: TRBV25-1; J: TRBJ1-2; length: 15; D: NA; size: NA; CDR3: CASSEMGARSYGYTF; DNA: TGTGCCAGCAGTGAAATGGGGGCGCGGAGCTATGGCTACACCTTC
V: TRBV10-1; J: TRBJ2-1; length: 13; D: NA; size: NA; CDR3: CASSESGSQRQFF; DNA: TGCGCCAGCAGTGAGTCAGGGAGCCAGCGTCAGTTCTTC
V: TRBV6-5; J: TRBJ2-3; length: 17; D: TRBD2; size: NA; CDR3: CASSSHLAGVVADTQYF; DNA: TGTGCCAGCAGTTCACACTTAGCGGGAGTAGTTGCAGATACGCAGTATTTT